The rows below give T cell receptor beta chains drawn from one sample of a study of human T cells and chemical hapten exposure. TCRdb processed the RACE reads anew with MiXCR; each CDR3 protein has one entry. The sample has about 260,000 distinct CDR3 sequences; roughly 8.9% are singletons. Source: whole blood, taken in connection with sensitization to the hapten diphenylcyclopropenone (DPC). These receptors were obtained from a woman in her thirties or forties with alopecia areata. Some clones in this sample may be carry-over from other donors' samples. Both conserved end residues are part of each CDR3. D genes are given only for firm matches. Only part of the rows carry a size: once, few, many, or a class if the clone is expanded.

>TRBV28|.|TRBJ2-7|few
CASSPPGVFSGYEQYF
TGTGCCAGCAGTCCTCCCGGTGTCTTTAGCGGCTACGAGCAGTACTTC
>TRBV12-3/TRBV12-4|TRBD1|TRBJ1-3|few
CASSLSAGTDHNTIYF
TGTGCCAGCAGTTTAAGTGCCGGGACAGATCACAACACCATATATTTT
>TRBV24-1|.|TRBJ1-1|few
CTTSGTGMNTEAFF
TGTACCACCAGTGGAACGGGGATGAACACTGAAGCTTTCTTT
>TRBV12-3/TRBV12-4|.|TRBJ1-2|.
CASSRAGRANYGYTF
TGTGCCAGCAGCCGAGCCGGACGGGCTAACTATGGCTACACCTTC
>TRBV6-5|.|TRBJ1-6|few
CASSLGHRSPLHF
TGTGCCAGCAGTCTTGGACACAGATCACCCCTCCACTTT
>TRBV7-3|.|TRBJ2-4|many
CASSLVPGPLSSIQYF
TGTGCCAGCAGCTTGGTACCAGGGCCTTTGAGCTCCATTCAGTACTTC
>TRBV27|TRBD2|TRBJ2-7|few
CASSPRQGGLAGAHYEQYF
TGTGCCAGCAGTCCACGACAGGGCGGACTAGCGGGGGCACATTACGAGCAGTACTTC
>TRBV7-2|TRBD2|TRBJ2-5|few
CASSHGTSGQETQYF
TGTGCCAGCAGCCACGGGACTAGCGGCCAAGAGACCCAGTACTTC
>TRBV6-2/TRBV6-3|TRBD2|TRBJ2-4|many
CASRGLAGVKGKNIQYF
TGTGCCAGCAGAGGACTAGCGGGAGTCAAGGGCAAAAACATTCAGTACTTC
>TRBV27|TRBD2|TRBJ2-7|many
CASSWTSGPTYEQYF
TGTGCCAGCAGTTGGACTAGCGGGCCCACCTACGAGCAGTACTTC
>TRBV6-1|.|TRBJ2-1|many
CASRVGGGNEQFF
TGTGCCAGCAGGGTAGGGGGAGGAAATGAGCAGTTCTTC
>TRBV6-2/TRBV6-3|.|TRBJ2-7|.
CASSYAGGTVSYEQYF
TGTGCCAGCAGTTATGCGGGCGGGACAGTCTCCTACGAGCAGTACTTC
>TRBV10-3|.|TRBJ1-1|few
CAISVYGGSGNTEAFF
TGTGCCATCAGTGTGTATGGGGGGTCAGGGAACACTGAAGCTTTCTTT
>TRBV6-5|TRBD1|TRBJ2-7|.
CASRYLGQGSHEQYF
TGTGCCAGCAGGTATTTAGGACAGGGGTCCCACGAGCAGTACTTC
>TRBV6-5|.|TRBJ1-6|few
CASSYSKNSPLHF
TGTGCCAGCAGTTACTCTAAGAATTCACCCCTCCACTTT
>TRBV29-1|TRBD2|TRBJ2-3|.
CSVGRGLAGEGNTQYF
TGCAGCGTCGGGAGGGGACTAGCGGGAGAGGGGAATACGCAGTATTTT
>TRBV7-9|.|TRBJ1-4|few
CASSLGGPTNEKLFF
TGTGCCAGCAGCTTAGGGGGACCAACTAATGAAAAACTGTTTTTT
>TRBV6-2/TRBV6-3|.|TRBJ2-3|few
CASSSRPGRTDTQYF
TGTGCCAGCAGTTCCAGGCCAGGGCGCACAGATACGCAGTATTTT
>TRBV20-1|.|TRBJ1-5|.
CSARGGRQGINQPQHF
TGCAGTGCTAGAGGGGGGCGCCAGGGGATAAATCAGCCCCAGCATTTT
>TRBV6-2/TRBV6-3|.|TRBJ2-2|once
CASSSATGDLYAGELFF
TGTGCCAGCAGTTCAGCGACCGGGGATCTTTACGCCGGGGAGCTGTTTTTT
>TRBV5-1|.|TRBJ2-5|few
CASSLGYETQYF
TGCGCCAGCAGCTTGGGATACGAGACCCAGTACTTC
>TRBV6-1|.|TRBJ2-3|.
CASSEAVRGGSGSDTQYF
TGTGCCAGCAGTGAAGCTGTGAGGGGCGGTTCAGGATCGGATACGCAGTATTTT
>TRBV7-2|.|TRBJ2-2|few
CASSARLGGHRGELFF
TGTGCCAGCAGCGCCCGACTAGGCGGACACCGGGGGGAGCTGTTTTTT
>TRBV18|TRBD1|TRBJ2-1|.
CASSPPTGMYEQFF
TGTGCCAGCTCACCTCCGACAGGGATGTATGAGCAGTTCTTC
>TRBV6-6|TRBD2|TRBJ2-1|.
CASSYGAGAPSYNEQFF
TGTGCCAGCAGTTACGGTGCGGGAGCTCCTTCTTACAATGAGCAGTTCTTC
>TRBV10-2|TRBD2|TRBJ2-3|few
CATGLANTDTQYF
TGCGCCACGGGACTAGCTAACACAGATACGCAGTATTTT
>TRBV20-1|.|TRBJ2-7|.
CSAPKDVSYEQYF
TGCAGTGCCCCGAAGGACGTTTCCTACGAGCAGTACTTC
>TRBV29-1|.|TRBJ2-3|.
CSVDKELGTDTQYF
TGCAGCGTTGATAAGGAGCTCGGCACAGATACGCAGTATTTT